This entry lists 14 T cell receptor beta chains sequenced from one sample in a study of OX40 agonist ivuxolimab in advanced cancers. Profiling relied on immunoSEQ multiplex PCR, and the TCRdb table lists in-frame clones only, not all of them. The sample includes some 64,000 clones, just under 85% of them seen just once. The sequencing here drew on CD4+ or CD8+ T cells sorted from blood, taken in a trial of the OX40 agonist ivuxolimab. Receptors were obtained from an adult with an advanced solid tumor such as melanoma, head and neck, liver or kidney cancer.

V is TRBV6-5 and J is TRBJ2-1; a possible D gene is TRBD1 (6 bases). V dropped 8 bases and J dropped 9 bases, with 14 bases sitting between them. CDR3 size: 12 residues. CDR1 and CDR2 from the germline V gene are MNHEY and SVGAGI. This CDR3 is CASRNRVSEQFF. In nucleotides, the CDR3 is TGTGCCAGCCGAAACAGGGTTAGTGAGCAGTTCTTC.

This clone has a single count. V is TRBV4-3 and J is TRBJ2-3; 11 bases match TRBD2. CDR3 size: 18 residues. Germline CDR1 LGHNA, CDR2 YSLEER. With 0 bases clipped from V and 2 bases from J, the junction kept 7 bases outside the gene matches. In nucleotides, the CDR3 is TGCGCCAGCAGCCAAGAAGGGCTAGCGGGGGGAAACACAGATACGCAGTATTTT. This translates into CASSQEGLAGGNTDTQYF.

V usage is TRBV7-3 and J usage is TRBJ2-3; the match to TRBD2 covers 8 bases. This CDR3 contains 15 residues. Germline trimming cut 2 bases from V and 10 bases from J; bases unmatched to any gene: 11. Germline-derived CDR1 and CDR2 are SGHTA and FQGTGA. CDR3 bases: TGTGCCAGCAGCTTATTCCGGGGGGGCCTGAATCCGCAGTATTTT. Translation: CASSLFRGGLNPQYF.

This chain links TRBV9 with TRBJ1-2; the D is unclear. From germline, CDR1 is SGDLS and CDR2 YYNGEE. V shed 0 bases and J shed 8 bases, with 8 bases lying between them. The CDR3 runs to 12 residues. The CDR3 protein is CASSVDTAGYTF. As DNA, the CDR3 is TGTGCCAGCAGCGTAGACACTGCGGGCTACACCTTC.

The gene calls are TRBV4-2 and TRBJ1-1, with D unclear. In germline, CDR1 is LGHNA, CDR2 YNFKEQ. The CDR3 has 14 amino acids. V lost 7 bases and J 1 base, leaving 13 bases between the germline ends. Here the CDR3 DNA reads TGTGCCAGCACCTCATTAGCCGCGAACACTGAAGCTTTCTTT. Its protein product is CASTSLAANTEAFF.

This sequence joins TRBV7-6 and TRBJ2-4, with 10 bases lining up with TRBD2. Germline V lookup: CDR1 SGHVS, CDR2 FNYEAQ. This CDR3 has 18 residues. V lost 1 base and J lost 3; bases outside the gene matches: 9. The CDR3 loop is CASSLGVAGGLDKNIQYF. For the CDR3, the DNA is TGTGCCAGCAGCTTAGGGGTAGCGGGAGGATTGGACAAAAACATTCAGTACTTC.

The chain uses TRBV2 and TRBJ2-7, with D tentatively TRBD1 or TRBD2 (5 bases each). The CDR3 spans 14 residues. Germline V gene lookup returns CDR1 SNHLY and CDR2 FYNNEI. The V end lost 1 base, the J end lost 7 bases, and 14 bases lay between the germline ends. CDR3 region: CASSEVVGGWEQYF. The CDR3 DNA reads as TGTGCCAGCAGTGAAGTGGTTGGGGGTTGGGAGCAGTACTTC. Based on the CDR3 plus reference TRBV2 and TRBJ2-7, the full variable domain is EPEVTQTPSHQVTQMGQEVILRCVPISNHLYFYWYRQILGQKVEFLVSFYNNEISEKSEIFDDQFSVERPDGSNFTLKIRSTKLEDSAMYFCASSEVVGGWEQYFGPGTRLTVT.

The chain joins TRBV11-3 to TRBJ2-3; D gene ambiguous. Germline-derived CDR1 and CDR2 are SGHNT and YENEEA. V shed 7 bases and J shed 4 bases, with 12 bases lying between them. The CDR3 is made up of 13 amino acids. The CDR3 is CASIPWGADTQYF. For the CDR3, the DNA is TGTGCCAGCATCCCCTGGGGTGCAGATACGCAGTATTTT.

This clone was counted between two and nine times. The chain links TRBV2 to TRBJ1-2, with D maybe TRBD1 (5 bases). The germline CDR1 and CDR2 sequences are SNHLY and FYNNEI. Trimming took off 6 bases at V and 4 bases at J, with 15 bases between the two ends. This CDR3 has 14 residues. The CDR3, as DNA: TGTGCCAGCAGCGGGAGGTTGGGGACCTATGGCTACACCTTC. Protein product: CASSGRLGTYGYTF.

V gene TRBV9 combines with J gene TRBJ2-3; D remains ambiguous. The CDR3 extends over 14 amino acids. Germline loops: CDR1 SGDLS, CDR2 YYNGEE. V lost 3 bases to trimming and J lost 0 bases, with 8 bases between them. CDR3 in amino acids: CASSAISSTDTQYF. The CDR3 DNA sequence: TGTGCCAGCAGCGCCATATCTAGCACAGATACGCAGTATTTT.

This chain uses TRBV7-6 with TRBJ2-1; tentatively, D is TRBD2 (6 bases). Germline V gene data show CDR1 as SGHVS and CDR2 as FNYEAQ. V dropped 5 bases and J dropped 2 bases, with 16 bases sitting between them. This CDR3 has 16 residues. CDR3 region: CASSRRLAAPYNEQFF. CDR3 DNA: TGTGCCAGCAGCCGTAGGTTAGCGGCGCCCTACAATGAGCAGTTCTTC.

This clone has only a few counts. The V call is TRBV19, the J call TRBJ1-1; D unclear. Trimming cost V 3 bases and J 3 bases, with 8 bases left between them. Germline-derived CDR1 and CDR2 are LNHDA and SQIVND (reference sequence). The CDR3 runs to 13 residues. The DNA for the CDR3 is TGTGCCAGTAGTATCGAGCTCTACACTGAAGCTTTCTTT. Translation gives CASSIELYTEAFF.

The V call is TRBV6-5, the J call TRBJ1-1, with a tentative D call TRBD1 (5 bases). CDR1 and CDR2 (germline): MNHEY, SVGAGI. This CDR3 spans 14 amino acids. Trimming took 8 bases from V and 0 from J, leaving 13 bases between them. For the CDR3, the DNA is TGTGCCAGCGGACCAGGGAGCTTGAACACTGAAGCTTTCTTT. It specifies CASGPGSLNTEAFF.

V gene TRBV18 combines with J gene TRBJ2-7; D uncertain. Per the germline V gene, CDR1 is KGHSH and CDR2 is LQKENI. Deletions cut 3 bases from V and 0 bases from J, with 3 bases between. The CDR3 loop spans 12 amino acids. The CDR3 DNA reads TGTGCCAGCTCACCCAGCTCCTACGAGCAGTACTTC. Amino acid sequence: CASSPSSYEQYF.